This T cell receptor beta chain stems from a study of T cells in Graves' hyperthyroidism and ophthalmopathy (dated by TCRdb to between 2018 and 2020). For context, the study as a whole: Peripheral blood samples were taken at the time of initial diagnosis, prior to any treatment. TCR V-J signatures able to tell the groups apart were searched for in a discovery cohort of approximately 95 patients, of whom roughly 42 had Graves' ophthalmopathy and about 60 had stable Graves' hyperthyroidism. Whether ophthalmopathy could be predicted prospectively was tested in an independent validation cohort made up of roughly 19 hyperthyroidism patients plus 17 patients who later progressed to ophthalmopathy. The approximately 90 discovery patients were divided at random into training and test sets in a 7:3 ratio. Thyroid tissue and blood T-cell repertoires from roughly six Graves' hyperthyroidism patients were also compared in the study. Following sampling, methimazole starting at 30 mg daily was given to hyperthyroidism patients, and high-dose intravenous methylprednisolone was given to ophthalmopathy patients. The paper reports TCR Vbeta CDR3 sequencing of approximately 130 peripheral blood samples: fewer than 50 ophthalmopathy, under 80 hyperthyroidism and around 17 progressor patients.

This clonotype was counted at least ten times. What this receptor recognizes is not known. No qualities accompany the bases; no much larger clone lies one base away. Study-wide conclusions, independent of this receptor: Sample size was not statistically predetermined, and investigators were not blinded to group allocation. In validation, the model predicted progression to ophthalmopathy a median of 6.5 months before onset, with approximately 68% sensitivity and about 75% specificity. A 13 V-J signature model separated ophthalmopathy from stable hyperthyroidism, with 87.88% sensitivity and about 81% specificity in cross-validation and 80%/75% in testing. Most expanded thyroid clonotypes (frequency above 0.001) were also found in blood, which suggests that blood repertoires may mirror thyroid immune responses.

Hyperthyroidism patients were newly diagnosed, with disease duration under 2 months, and aged 18 to 65 years. The study excluded patients with uncontrolled infections, other autoimmune diseases, pregnancy or lactation. Diagnoses were established on the basis of clinical symptoms, serum thyroxine and TRAb, thyroid ultrasound, and orbital computed tomography. For progressor patients, blood was drawn at the first diagnosis of hyperthyroidism, before any ophthalmopathy symptoms had appeared. PBMCs were isolated from about 9.1 ml of fresh peripheral blood by Ficoll-Paque density gradient centrifugation. Progressor patients were defined as those initially diagnosed with Graves' hyperthyroidism in whom ophthalmopathy developed during follow-up. Total RNA was extracted with Trizol reagent, and quality was checked on an Agilent 2100 Bioanalyzer. At the junction V is shortened by 0 bases and J by 10 bases, with 16 bases in between. The CDR3 covers 15 residues, taking in both the cysteine and the phenylalanine. Solely the CDR3 DNA is kept, with 45 bases framed from the first base. CDR1 and CDR2, per the germline V gene, are SGHNT and YENEEA.

Amplification of TCR beta CDR3 regions was carried out from RNA transcripts. For the first round of RT-PCR on the TCR CDR3, the HTBI primer set was used together with the Qiagen OneStep RT-PCR kit. The libraries were constructed in a second round of multiplex PCR and then size-selected and purified. The libraries were sequenced on an Illumina HiSeq2000 using paired-end 100 bp reads. The authors' pipeline ran thus. Raw data were processed with SOAPnuke, discarding reads with adapters, uncalled bases, mean Phred below 15, or no exact constant-primer or identifier match. High-quality paired reads were merged using COPE v1.2.5, and each unique nucleotide sequence was defined as a clonotype. MiTCR v1.1 was used to align the clonotypes against IMGT TRBV, TRBD and TRBJ reference segments. The analysis was restricted to V-J combinations with a frequency above 0.0001, which together covered approximately 99% of the repertoires. The TCS score was defined as F50 (clonal expansion) divided by E x V (chaos), with BLOSUM62-based TCRdist calculated between CDR3 peptides within each V-J. Welch's t-statistics and random forest reduced fewer than 600 V-J features to roughly 13, which were used in a naive Bayes classifier (R e1071). Using fastp at Q25 and MiXCR, TCRdb reprocessed the public reads and kept productive beta chains. Merged by CDR3 protein, the rows form single entries marked with the most common genes and DNA. TCRdb assigned the V and J calls; the authors' analysis was not used. The sample has 140,000 or so distinct CDR3 sequences on record, 22% of them singletons. More than 60% of the sample comes from the top ten.

The chain is assembled from TRBV11-3 and TRBJ2-1; the D gene remains uncertain. Sequencing was carried out using blood. This receptor was obtained from a woman in her forties or fifties with Graves' hyperthyroidism that later progressed to Graves' ophthalmopathy. The bases are TGTGCCAGCAGCTTAGATCTCTGGGGAAAGGGCGAGCAGTTCTTC. It translates as CASSLDLWGKGEQFF.